Reported below is one T cell receptor beta chain. This entry is derived from a study of blood T cell repertoires in COVID-19. Study at large: Researchers got acute and convalescent COVID-19 samples from the United States, Italy and Spain.

CDR1 is SGHVS and CDR2 is FNYEAQ in the germline V gene. V gave up 7 bases and J gave up 8 bases; unmatched junction bases: 10. The CDR3 covers 14 residues. Authors' processing steps: How many nucleated cells were present was estimated from reference gene primer amplification. Clones were sequenced by immunoSEQ multiplex PCR, and TCRdb holds only the in-frame ones, with some missing. V, J and clone size are taken as reported in that table, and D and trimming were inferred from the DNA itself. The sample includes around 170,000 clones, around 89% of them seen just once. The sample comprised peripheral blood. V is TRBV7-6 and J is TRBJ1-4, with 7 bases identical to TRBD1. The sequence was obtained from a woman in her thirties with acute or convalescent COVID-19. CDR3 sequence reads: CASTMTGLREKLFF. The CDR3 DNA reads TGTGCCAGCACCATGACAGGGTTGAGGGAAAAACTGTTTTTT.